Listed below are T cell receptor beta chains from one sample, sequenced in a study of vaccination and CD4 T cells after COVID-19. TCRdb processed the PCR reads anew with MiXCR; each CDR3 protein has one entry. The sample holds approximately 11,000 distinct CDR3 sequences, around 59% seen once. Which antigens these TCRs recognize remains unknown. The sequenced sample was CD4+ T cells from blood, cultured in vitro. The receptors were sampled from a human donor who had recovered from COVID-19. Both conserved end residues are trimmed from each CDR3. Fields, in order: V gene, CDR3 protein.

v_call: TRBV6-1; cdr3_aa: ASSPGTINTEAF
v_call: TRBV20-1; cdr3_aa: SARGLDKFYGYT
v_call: TRBV28; cdr3_aa: ASNTGTGQPQH
v_call: TRBV20-1; cdr3_aa: SARPGEWRETQY
v_call: TRBV29-1; cdr3_aa: SVEAITPTSGVYEQY
v_call: TRBV5-1; cdr3_aa: ASTPPSPYNEQF
v_call: TRBV19; cdr3_aa: ASSLRTGPNQPQH
v_call: TRBV20-1; cdr3_aa: SAPPASGTKQETQY
v_call: TRBV12-3/TRBV12-4; cdr3_aa: ASSLVFKGQGAHEQF
v_call: TRBV20-1; cdr3_aa: SARESRNGYGYT
v_call: TRBV7-3; cdr3_aa: ASSLTSGSAGELF
v_call: TRBV4-3; cdr3_aa: ASSQEQLLTGELF
v_call: TRBV20-1; cdr3_aa: SARWGLAGYNEQF
v_call: TRBV6-1; cdr3_aa: ASRKGGQIYGYT
v_call: TRBV5-4; cdr3_aa: ASSNGALGRFEQY
v_call: TRBV19; cdr3_aa: ASSRSGGANVLT
v_call: TRBV11-2; cdr3_aa: ASSLGTVNTEAF
v_call: TRBV24-1; cdr3_aa: ATSDSRPGQGVETQY
v_call: TRBV6-2/TRBV6-3; cdr3_aa: ASRSHNNEQF
v_call: TRBV10-1; cdr3_aa: ASARDLATDTQY
v_call: TRBV2; cdr3_aa: ASNVQGLNQPQH
v_call: TRBV11-3; cdr3_aa: ASSLGKGVGTDTQY
v_call: TRBV24-1; cdr3_aa: ATSDSQGPRDPQH
v_call: TRBV11-3; cdr3_aa: ASSSDYTGELF
v_call: TRBV18; cdr3_aa: ASSPRLEGLALSEAF
v_call: TRBV30; cdr3_aa: AWSVQGLSNTEAF
v_call: TRBV24-1; cdr3_aa: ATSDSRAPEDDQY
v_call: TRBV27; cdr3_aa: ASSYRPATANTEAF
v_call: TRBV20-1; cdr3_aa: SARVPTTEAF
v_call: TRBV6-1; cdr3_aa: ASSLEMSYGYT
v_call: TRBV7-2; cdr3_aa: ASSLARRNTEAF
v_call: TRBV5-5; cdr3_aa: ASSLPGRYNEQF
v_call: TRBV15; cdr3_aa: ATSRDGQGFQPQH
v_call: TRBV19; cdr3_aa: ASSKLGAEAF
v_call: TRBV5-4; cdr3_aa: ASSVQGPQETQY
v_call: TRBV12-3/TRBV12-4; cdr3_aa: ASSFIVGETQY
v_call: TRBV6-5; cdr3_aa: ASSYRQGARQPQH
v_call: TRBV5-1; cdr3_aa: ASSFGQGNTEAF
v_call: TRBV3-1; cdr3_aa: ASSPPGGGGYT
v_call: TRBV15; cdr3_aa: ATSRAPPGSRSYEQY
v_call: TRBV7-2; cdr3_aa: ATSGGLTDTQY
v_call: TRBV7-2; cdr3_aa: ASRQTGSSIY
v_call: TRBV19; cdr3_aa: ASSISDSKSNQPQH
v_call: TRBV6-1; cdr3_aa: ATDRGDNYGYT
v_call: TRBV10-2; cdr3_aa: ASSEFGASGLYNEQF
v_call: TRBV5-4; cdr3_aa: ASSTRVSEQY
v_call: TRBV15; cdr3_aa: ATSPGGRVTEAF
v_call: TRBV5-1; cdr3_aa: ASSLALGSNYEQY
v_call: TRBV10-1; cdr3_aa: ASSTGMNTEAF
v_call: TRBV6-1; cdr3_aa: ASSGSTNSPS
v_call: TRBV20-1; cdr3_aa: SASGNTGTLSYNEQF
v_call: TRBV19; cdr3_aa: ASSIGRALYNSPLH
v_call: TRBV6-5; cdr3_aa: ASSYSIQRSYNEQF
v_call: TRBV11-2; cdr3_aa: ASSPNSPRTANTEAF
v_call: TRBV20-1; cdr3_aa: SAPETPYNEQF